What follows is one T cell receptor beta chain and its context. Antigen unknown. This record belongs to a study of shared clonotypes between healthy human individuals. Regarding the study as a whole: Non-shared clonotypes showed lower generation probabilities than clonotypes common to all four donors. What limited the represented genetic and exposure-history diversity was the small number of donors.

Measured with immunoSEQ multiplex PCR; TCRdb has only the in-frame clones, and not every one. The sample holds about 2.3 million clones; over 85% are singletons and the top ten take 0.39%. V lost 5 bases and J lost 1, with 11 bases in between. Germline-derived CDR1 and CDR2 are SGHTA and FQGNSA. This CDR3 contains 14 residues. The sequenced sample consisted of naive CD4+ T cells from PBMCs. Sample subset: CD45RA+ positively selected. J is TRBJ1-1 and V is TRBV7-2; D unclear. The clonotype was recovered from a man between 18 and 29 years old in good health. Some clones in this sample may be carry-over from other donors' samples. The CDR3 sequence: CASSPQGPNTEAFF. CDR3 coding DNA: TGTGCCAGCAGCCCCCAAGGACCGAACACTGAAGCTTTCTTT.